These T cell receptor beta chains were read from a single sample in a study of cytomegalovirus exposure and HLA in healthy donors. Clones were sequenced by immunoSEQ multiplex PCR, and TCRdb holds only the in-frame ones, with some missing. This table has around 150,000 clones, more than 70% appearing once. The source material was PBMCs. Every receptor here comes from a man aged 55 to 69 in good health and CMV-seronegative. CDR3s include the opening cysteine and the closing phenylalanine or tryptophan. The D gene is left open where the match is weak. Not every row has a clone size; where given, it reads once, few, many or a size class.

V,J,size,D,CDR3,DNA
TRBV10-1,TRBJ1-4,NA,NA,CASTGDSLRNEKLFF,TGCGCCAGCACTGGAGACAGTCTTCGGAATGAAAAACTGTTTTTT
TRBV6-1,TRBJ2-5,NA,TRBD2,CASSVPGGQGETQYF,TGTGCCAGCAGTGTCCCGGGGGGGCAGGGGGAGACCCAGTACTTC
TRBV10-2,TRBJ2-7,few,NA,CASSRTQGFSYEQYF,TGCGCCAGCAGTCGTACGCAGGGGTTCTCCTACGAGCAGTACTTC
TRBV28,TRBJ1-2,NA,NA,CASRRHLRYGYTF,TGTGCCAGCAGGAGACATCTGAGATATGGCTACACCTTC
TRBV6-1,TRBJ2-1,NA,TRBD2,CASSELAGSYNEQFF,TGTGCCAGCAGTGAACTAGCGGGCTCCTACAATGAGCAGTTCTTC
TRBV7-9,TRBJ2-7,NA,NA,CSSSPQLGRGDSYEQYF,TGTTCCAGCAGCCCCCAATTGGGTCGGGGAGACTCCTACGAGCAGTACTTC
TRBV6-1,TRBJ2-1,NA,TRBD2,CASSERGLAEISSYNEQFF,TGTGCCAGCAGTGAACGGGGACTAGCGGAAATAAGCTCCTACAATGAGCAGTTCTTC
TRBV6-5,TRBJ2-3,NA,NA,CASSLSRGTDTQYF,TGTGCCAGCAGTCTGTCCCGGGGGACAGATACGCAGTATTTT
TRBV6-1,TRBJ1-1,few,TRBD1,CASSGTGITEAFF,TGTGCCAGCAGTGGGACAGGGATCACTGAAGCTTTCTTT
TRBV29-1,TRBJ2-5,NA,TRBD2,CSGGRTETETQYF,TGCAGCGGCGGGAGGACAGAAACAGAGACCCAGTACTTC